This entry lists 10 T cell receptor beta chains sequenced from one sample in a study of T cells expressing NK-cell markers. TCRdb re-called the 5' RACE reads; one entry per CDR3 protein, DNA not given. The table gives a few hundred thousand distinct CDR3 sequences; the top ten clones make up over 4% of it. Sample: blood T cells: a sorted CD56 or NKG2C T cell subset, CD4+ or CD8+ T cells, or bulk PBMC T cells (not recorded which). The source of these receptors is a man aged 18 to 69 in good health.

The chain joins TRBV2 to TRBJ2-7; TCRdb proposes TRBD1, but this gene call is untestable without DNA. The CDR3 contains 15 residues. In germline, CDR1 is SNHLY, CDR2 FYNNEI. The CDR3 spells CASSEYGQRAYEQYF.

The genes are TRBV7-3 and TRBJ2-3. Germline V gene data show CDR1 as SGHTA and CDR2 as FQGTGA. The CDR3 loop spans 13 amino acids. The CDR3 protein is CASSGWSADTQYF.

This CDR3 reads CASSDRVGGALKNIQYF. The chain joins TRBV6-1 to TRBJ2-4; the TCRdb call, TRBD2, lacks DNA for checking. Germline CDR1 reads MNHNS; CDR2 reads SASEGT. The CDR3 spans 17 residues.

This sequence joins TRBV11-1 and TRBJ2-3; as DNA is missing, the TRBD2 call by TCRdb cannot be tested. This CDR3 region has 13 residues. Looked up from germline, CDR1 is SGHAT and CDR2 is FQDESV (reference sequence). CDR3 in amino acids: CASEDYAAHTQYF.

The CDR3 region is CASSPPWRTDYISETQYF. The chain combines TRBV7-6 with TRBJ2-5; the TRBD1 assignment by TCRdb is unverifiable without DNA. The CDR3 consists of 18 residues. Germline V gene data show CDR1 as SGHVS and CDR2 as FNYEAQ.

The chain couples TRBV12-3 or TRBV12-4 to TRBJ1-3. This CDR3 has 15 residues. The CDR3 here is CASSSDTLTRNTIYF.

CDR3 amino acids: CATSDSGTGLDEQFF. V and J are TRBV24-1 and TRBJ2-1; as DNA is missing, the TRBD1 call by TCRdb cannot be tested. The germline V gene has CDR1 KGHDR and CDR2 SFDVKD. This CDR3 is 15 amino acids long.

The chain employs TRBV5-4 and TRBJ1-6. This CDR3 contains 14 residues. The germline CDR1 and CDR2 sequences are SGHNT and YYREEE (reference sequence). This chain's CDR3 is CASSLGGRNSPLHF.

This chain links TRBV5-1 with TRBJ2-5; TCRdb returns TRBD1, unconfirmable since there is no DNA. The CDR3 sequence is 17 residues long. Germline V gene data show CDR1 as SGHRS and CDR2 as YFSETQ. The CDR3 sequence is CASSLAGGPEYQETQYF.

The chain joins TRBV9 to TRBJ2-1. This CDR3 spans 15 amino acids. CDR1 is SGDLS, CDR2 YYNGEE, per germline. CDR3 sequence reads: CASSGVVASYNEQFF.